These 5 T cell receptor beta chains came from one sample sequenced in a study of T cells after yellow fever vaccination. TCRdb re-called the 5' RACE reads with MiXCR, one entry per CDR3 protein. Of 450,000 to 650,000 distinct CDR3 sequences in the sample, around a fifth are singletons; the top ten hold approximately 15%. The source material was PBMCs, sampled approximately 22 days after the first yellow fever vaccination. These receptors were collected from a man younger than 35 who received the YFV17D yellow fever vaccine.

This clonotype showed up just once. The chain is built from TRBV5-1 and TRBJ2-5; 7 bases line up with TRBD2. Germline V gene data show CDR1 as SGHRS and CDR2 as YFSETQ. V shed 4 bases, J shed 4 bases, and the junction held 7 bases outside the gene matches. The CDR3 is made up of 14 amino acids. The DNA for the CDR3 is TGCGCCAGCAGCCCGCCGGGGGGTGGAGAGACCCAGTACTTC. Translation gives CASSPPGGGETQYF.

The rearrangement uses TRBV29-1 and TRBJ2-3; D not certain. This CDR3 contains 13 residues. Germline CDR1 reads SQVTM; CDR2 reads ANQGSEA. V lost 3 bases, J lost 0 bases, and 7 bases lay in between. The CDR3 reads CSVDARSTDTQYF. For the CDR3, the DNA is TGCAGCGTTGACGCAAGGAGCACAGATACGCAGTATTTT.

This chain links TRBV4-3 with TRBJ2-3; D is possibly TRBD2 (7 bases). The V gene's germline CDR1 is LGHNA and CDR2 YSLEER. There are 16 residues in the CDR3. V was clipped by 4 bases and J by 5 bases, with 19 bases between them. The CDR3 DNA reads TGCGCCAGCAGCCCGGGGAAGGGGGGGCCGGGAGATACGCAGTATTTT. Amino acids: CASSPGKGGPGDTQYF.

This clonotype occurred many times. The rearrangement links TRBV4-3 to TRBJ2-3; D gene unclear. Germline values: CDR1 LGHNA, CDR2 YSLEER. Trimming left V 0 bases short and J 2 bases short, with 12 bases between. This CDR3 region has 16 residues. CDR3 protein: CASSQDAGGSTDTQYF. The CDR3 DNA follows: TGCGCCAGCAGCCAAGACGCCGGCGGATCCACAGATACGCAGTATTTT.

The table lists this clonotype with a few counts. V is TRBV12-3 or TRBV12-4 and J is TRBJ1-2, with D possibly matching TRBD1 (5 bases). CDR3 length: 13 residues. V lost 5 bases and J 5 bases, leaving 12 bases between the germline ends. CDR3 DNA sequence: TGTGCCAGCAGTCCGACAGAGATTTATGGCTACACCTTC. It specifies CASSPTEIYGYTF.